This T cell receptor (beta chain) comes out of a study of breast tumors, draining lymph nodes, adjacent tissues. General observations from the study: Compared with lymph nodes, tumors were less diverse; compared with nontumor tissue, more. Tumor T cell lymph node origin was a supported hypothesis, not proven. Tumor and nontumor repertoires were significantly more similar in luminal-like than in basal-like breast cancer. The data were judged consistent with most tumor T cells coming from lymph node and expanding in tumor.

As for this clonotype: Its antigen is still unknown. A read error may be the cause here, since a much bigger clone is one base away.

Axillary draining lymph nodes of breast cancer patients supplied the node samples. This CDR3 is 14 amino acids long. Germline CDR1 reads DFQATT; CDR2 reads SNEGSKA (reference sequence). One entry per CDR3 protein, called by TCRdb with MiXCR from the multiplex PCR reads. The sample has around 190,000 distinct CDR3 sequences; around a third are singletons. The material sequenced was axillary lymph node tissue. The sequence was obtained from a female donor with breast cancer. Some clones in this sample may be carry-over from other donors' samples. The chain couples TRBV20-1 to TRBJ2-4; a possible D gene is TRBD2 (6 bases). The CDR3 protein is CSARRRDGKTIQYF. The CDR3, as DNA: TGCAGTGCCAGACGGAGGGACGGAAAAACCATTCAGTACTTC.